This T cell receptor beta chain derives from a study of metastatic and nonmetastatic thyroid tumors. Study-level information: Where malignant and benign thyroid patients were concerned, repertoires were compared across blood and tumor or nodule tissue.

Thyroid surgery took place with no prior treatment in any patient. TCRdb used MiXCR to call clones anew from the PCR reads. In the table there are tens of thousands of clones, around a fifth of which are singletons. The CDR3 has 13 amino acids. Trimming stripped 1 base from V and 5 bases from J, with 9 bases between. CDR1 is SGHVS, CDR2 FNYEAQ, per germline. Input material: tumor tissue. The chain recombines TRBV7-6 with TRBJ2-7; D may be TRBD1 or TRBD2 (5 bases each). This clonotype was sampled from a female donor with papillary thyroid cancer or a benign thyroid nodule (not recorded which). Some clones in this sample may be carry-over from other donors' samples. Written as DNA, the CDR3 is TGTGCCAGCAGCTTAGGAGGGGACGACGAGCAGTACTTC. This translates into CASSLGGDDEQYF.